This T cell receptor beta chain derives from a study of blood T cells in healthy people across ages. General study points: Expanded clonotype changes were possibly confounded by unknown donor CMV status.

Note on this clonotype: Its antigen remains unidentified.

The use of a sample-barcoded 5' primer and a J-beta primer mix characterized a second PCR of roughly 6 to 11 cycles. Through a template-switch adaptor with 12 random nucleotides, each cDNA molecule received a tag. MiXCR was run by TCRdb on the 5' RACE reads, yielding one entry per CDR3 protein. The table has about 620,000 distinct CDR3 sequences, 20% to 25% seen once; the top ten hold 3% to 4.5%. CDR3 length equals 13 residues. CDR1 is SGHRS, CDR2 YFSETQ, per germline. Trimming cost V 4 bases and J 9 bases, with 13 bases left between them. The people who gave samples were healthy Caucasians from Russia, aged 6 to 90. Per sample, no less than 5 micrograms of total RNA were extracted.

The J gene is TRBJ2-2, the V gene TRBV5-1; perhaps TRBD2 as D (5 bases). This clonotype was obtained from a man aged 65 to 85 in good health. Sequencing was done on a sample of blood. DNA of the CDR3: TGCGCCAGCAGCCTCGACCTAGCCCGGGAGCTGTTTTTT. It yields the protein CASSLDLARELFF.